The TCR beta chain under discussion was sequenced for a study of early T cells in non-severe SARS-CoV-2 infection. For the study at large: Sequencing of unsorted whole blood was done on bulk RNA, leaving chains unpaired.

MiXCR, run by TCRdb on the 5' RACE reads, gives a single entry per CDR3 protein. The table records some 22,000 distinct CDR3 sequences, 5% of them present only once. Germline V gene sequence: CDR1 SNHLY, CDR2 FYNNEI. This CDR3 is 13 amino acids long. V was clipped by 6 bases and J by 5 bases, with 11 bases between them. Sequenced material: whole blood. The genes are TRBV2 and TRBJ2-1; TRBD1 is a possible D gene (6 bases). The receptor was isolated from an adult who was a healthcare worker with PCR-confirmed SARS-CoV-2 infection or an uninfected control (not recorded which). DNA of the CDR3: TGTGCCAGCAGCCGGGACACTAACAATGAGCAGTTCTTC. Its translation: CASSRDTNNEQFF.